The source of this T cell receptor (beta chain) is a study of CD8 T cells in ankylosing spondylitis. Study-level findings and limits: Reported data indicate significant enrichment of disease-linked clones within matched ankylosing spondylitis synovial fluid. CD8+ disease-linked clones were present at relatively low frequencies in blood.

Per germline, CDR1 SGHDT and CDR2 YYEEEE. Trimming left V 1 base short and J 6 bases short, with 8 bases between. CDR3 length: 12 residues. By quantitative 5'-RACE with molecular barcodes, the TCR beta libraries were made. Each CDR3 protein gets one entry after TCRdb re-called the 5' RACE reads with MiXCR. The sample shows approximately 290,000 distinct CDR3 sequences, 20% to 25% of them seen only once. This clonotype was picked up many times. Its specificity is not known. The receptor comes from a female donor with ankylosing spondylitis or in good health (not recorded which). The chain has TRBV5-6 and TRBJ2-7; D not resolved. Source material: blood, either unsorted or a sorted T cell fraction (not recorded which). CDR3 amino acids: CASSLMGLEQYF. The CDR3 nucleotides read TGTGCCAGCAGCTTGATGGGTCTCGAGCAGTACTTC.